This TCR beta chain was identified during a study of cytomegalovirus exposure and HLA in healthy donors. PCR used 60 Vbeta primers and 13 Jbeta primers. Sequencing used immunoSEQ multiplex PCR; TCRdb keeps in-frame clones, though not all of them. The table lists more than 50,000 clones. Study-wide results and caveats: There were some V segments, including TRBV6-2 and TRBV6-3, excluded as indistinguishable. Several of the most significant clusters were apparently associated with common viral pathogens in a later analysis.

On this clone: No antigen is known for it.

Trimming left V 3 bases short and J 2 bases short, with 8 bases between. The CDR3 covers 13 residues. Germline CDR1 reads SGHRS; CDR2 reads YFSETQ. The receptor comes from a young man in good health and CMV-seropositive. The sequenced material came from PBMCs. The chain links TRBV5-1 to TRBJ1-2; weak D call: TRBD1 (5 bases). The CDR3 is CASSSAGNYGYTF. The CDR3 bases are TGCGCCAGCAGCTCGGCAGGGAACTATGGCTACACCTTC.